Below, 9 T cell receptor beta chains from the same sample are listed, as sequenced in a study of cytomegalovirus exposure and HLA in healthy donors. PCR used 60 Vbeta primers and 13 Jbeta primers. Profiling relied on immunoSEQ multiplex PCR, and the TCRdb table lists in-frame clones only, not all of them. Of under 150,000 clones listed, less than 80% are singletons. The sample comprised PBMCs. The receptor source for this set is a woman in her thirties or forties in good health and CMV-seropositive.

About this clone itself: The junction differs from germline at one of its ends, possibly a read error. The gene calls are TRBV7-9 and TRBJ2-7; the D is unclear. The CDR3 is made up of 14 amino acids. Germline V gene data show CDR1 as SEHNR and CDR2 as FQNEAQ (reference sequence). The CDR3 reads CSSSFSTGGWEQYF. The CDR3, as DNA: TGTTCCAGCAGCTTTAGTACCGGCGGTTGGGAGCAGTACTTC.

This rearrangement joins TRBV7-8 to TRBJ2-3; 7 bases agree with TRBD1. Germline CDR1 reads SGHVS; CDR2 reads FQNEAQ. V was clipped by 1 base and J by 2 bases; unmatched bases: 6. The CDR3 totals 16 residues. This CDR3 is CASSLVTGAYTDTQYF. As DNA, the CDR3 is TGTGCCAGCAGCTTAGTTACAGGGGCGTACACAGATACGCAGTATTTT.

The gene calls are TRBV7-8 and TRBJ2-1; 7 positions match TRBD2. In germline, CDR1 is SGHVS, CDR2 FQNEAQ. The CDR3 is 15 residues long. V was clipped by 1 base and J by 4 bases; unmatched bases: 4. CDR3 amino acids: CASSLGLADYNEQFF. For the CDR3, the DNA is TGTGCCAGCAGCTTAGGGCTAGCGGATTACAATGAGCAGTTCTTC.

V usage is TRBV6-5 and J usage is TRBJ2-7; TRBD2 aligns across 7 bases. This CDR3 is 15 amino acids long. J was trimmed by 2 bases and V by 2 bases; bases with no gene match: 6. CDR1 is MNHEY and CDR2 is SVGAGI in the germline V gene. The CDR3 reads CASSYRDYRTYEQYF. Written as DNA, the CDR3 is TGTGCCAGCAGTTACCGGGACTATAGGACCTACGAGCAGTACTTC.

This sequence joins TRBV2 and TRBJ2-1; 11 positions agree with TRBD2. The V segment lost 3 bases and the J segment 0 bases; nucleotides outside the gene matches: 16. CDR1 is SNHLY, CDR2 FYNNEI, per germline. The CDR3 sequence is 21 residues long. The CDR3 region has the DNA TGTGCCAGCAGTGATATCCGTGGTCTAGCGGGAGGTCCTCGCTCCTACAATGAGCAGTTCTTC. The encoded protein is CASSDIRGLAGGPRSYNEQFF. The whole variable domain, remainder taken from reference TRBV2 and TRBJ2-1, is EPEVTQTPSHQVTQMGQEVILRCVPISNHLYFYWYRQILGQKVEFLVSFYNNEISEKSEIFDDQFSVERPDGSNFTLKIRSTKLEDSAMYFCASSDIRGLAGGPRSYNEQFFGPGTRLTVL.

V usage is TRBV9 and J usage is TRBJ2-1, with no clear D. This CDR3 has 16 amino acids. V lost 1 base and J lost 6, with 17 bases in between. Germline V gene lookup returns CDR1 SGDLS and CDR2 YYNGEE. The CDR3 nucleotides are TGTGCCAGCAGCGTATCTATTACCAAACAGTCCAATGAGCAGTTCTTC. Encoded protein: CASSVSITKQSNEQFF.

The CDR3 bases are TGTGCCAGTAGTACGCAAGGACAGATAAGCTCCTACGAGCAGTACTTC. Residues: CASSTQGQISSYEQYF. The chain uses TRBV19 and TRBJ2-7, with D possibly matching TRBD1 (6 bases). Germline lookup yields CDR1 LNHDA and CDR2 SQIVND (reference sequence). Between the trimmed V and J ends, which lost 4 bases and 0 bases, there was a span of 16 bases. The CDR3 runs to 16 residues.

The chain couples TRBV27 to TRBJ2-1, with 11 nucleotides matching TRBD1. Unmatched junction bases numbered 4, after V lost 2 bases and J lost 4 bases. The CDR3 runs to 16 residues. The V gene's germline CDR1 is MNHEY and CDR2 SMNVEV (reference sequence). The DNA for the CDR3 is TGTGCCAGCAGTTTAGACGGGACAGGGGGTTACAATGAGCAGTTCTTC. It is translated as CASSLDGTGGYNEQFF.

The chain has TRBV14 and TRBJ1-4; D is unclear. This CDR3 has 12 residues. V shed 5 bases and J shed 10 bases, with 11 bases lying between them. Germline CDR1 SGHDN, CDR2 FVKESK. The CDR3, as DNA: TGTGCCAGCAGCTTCCGGGAAGGAAAACTGTTTTTT. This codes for CASSFREGKLFF.